Each of the 22 T cell receptor beta chains below was sequenced from the same sample in a study of T cells expressing NK-cell markers. TCRdb reprocessed the 5' RACE reads and keeps a single row for each CDR3 protein, giving no DNA. The ten most abundant clones cover less than 20% of a sample with roughly 110,000 distinct CDR3 sequences. The sample was blood T cells: a sorted CD56 or NKG2C T cell subset, CD4+ or CD8+ T cells, or bulk PBMC T cells (not recorded which). The source of these receptors is a woman between 18 and 75 years old in good health.

The chain joins TRBV5-1 to TRBJ1-1. Germline V CDR1 and CDR2: SGHRS, YFSETQ. The CDR3 contains 13 residues. CDR3 protein: CASSLGVYTEAFF.

The chain is built from TRBV19 and TRBJ2-7; TCRdb outputs TRBD2, but without DNA this stays unchecked. The CDR3 runs 18 residues. Germline V gene data show CDR1 as LNHDA and CDR2 as SQIVND (reference sequence). The CDR3 loop is CASSIALVVSGRASEQYF.

V gene TRBV9 combines with J gene TRBJ1-1; TCRdb calls TRBD1, which cannot be checked without DNA. The CDR3 covers 14 residues. CDR1 is SGDLS, CDR2 YYNGEE, per germline. The CDR3 sequence: CASSVWDRGAEAFF.

The chain uses TRBV12-3 or TRBV12-4 and TRBJ2-5; TCRdb's D gene call, TRBD2, goes unchecked for lack of DNA. The CDR3 extends over 13 amino acids. The CDR3 sequence: CASSFGGLETQYF.

J is TRBJ2-2 and V is TRBV20-1; TCRdb names TRBD2, which stays unverified in the absence of DNA. CDR3 length: 17 amino acids. Germline CDR1 reads DFQATT; CDR2 reads SNEGSKA (reference sequence). This CDR3 reads CSARLRGAPPNTGELFF.

This sequence joins TRBV7-3 and TRBJ1-6. Germline V CDR1 and CDR2: SGHTA, FQGTGA. The CDR3 sequence is 16 residues long. The CDR3 loop is CASSLQGSSYNSPLHF.

CDR3 region: CASSGLAGPADEQFF. This sequence joins TRBV6-1 and TRBJ2-1; TCRdb picks TRBD2, but there is no DNA to check that call. The germline V gene encodes CDR1 MNHNS and CDR2 SASEGT. This CDR3 region has 15 residues.

The V call is TRBV4-3, the J call TRBJ2-1; the D gene TCRdb calls, TRBD2, cannot be checked with no DNA. Germline assignment: CDR1 LGHNA and CDR2 YSLEER. The CDR3 covers 15 residues. The CDR3 sequence is CASSQDRDYNDEQFF.

The rearrangement uses TRBV20-1 and TRBJ2-6; no DNA is available, so the TRBD2 call from TCRdb remains unchecked. This CDR3 contains 18 residues. Germline CDR1 DFQATT, CDR2 SNEGSKA (reference sequence). The CDR3 sequence: CSASPQGPKEGGANVLTF.

The chain joins TRBV20-1 to TRBJ2-7; TCRdb picks TRBD1, but there is no DNA to check that call. CDR1 DFQATT and CDR2 SNEGSKA come from the germline V gene (reference sequence). The CDR3 sequence is 14 residues long. This CDR3 is CSAIGTVPLYEQYF.

CDR3: CASSPHMLDTEAFF. The chain recombines TRBV5-1 with TRBJ1-1. The CDR3 spans 14 residues. In germline, CDR1 is SGHRS, CDR2 YFSETQ.

The V and J genes are TRBV3-1 and TRBJ2-7. Germline V gene lookup returns CDR1 LGHDT and CDR2 YNNKEL (reference sequence). The CDR3 extends over 14 amino acids. The CDR3 sequence: CASSQDYISDEQYF.

The rearrangement links TRBV7-6 to TRBJ2-1; TCRdb proposes TRBD2, but this gene call is untestable without DNA. CDR1 SGHVS and CDR2 FNYEAQ come from the germline V gene. There are 14 residues in the CDR3. The CDR3 protein is CASSLQGASLEQFF.

The chain employs TRBV20-1 and TRBJ1-2; TCRdb reports TRBD1, a call that lacks DNA to check it against. This CDR3 is 13 amino acids long. Germline V gene lookup returns CDR1 DFQATT and CDR2 SNEGSKA (reference sequence). CDR3 loop: CSARIWTEYGYTF.

The chain couples TRBV7-3 to TRBJ2-3; the D call of TRBD1 rests on TCRdb alone, since no DNA is present to check it. The CDR3 length is 14 residues. In germline, CDR1 is SGHTA, CDR2 FQGTGA. The CDR3 region is CASSLRPGPDTQYF.

The chain carries TRBV20-1 and TRBJ2-3; the D call of TRBD2 rests on TCRdb alone, since no DNA is present to check it. CDR3 size: 18 residues. CDR1 is DFQATT and CDR2 is SNEGSKA in the germline V gene (reference sequence). CDR3 sequence reads: CSVSRVAGGLLDSDTQYF.

CDR3 region: CASSQTPLALGTDTQYF. The chain links TRBV23-1 to TRBJ2-3; absent DNA, TCRdb's TRBD1 call cannot be checked. TRBV23-1 is an ORF, and what it does is uncertain. CDR3 length: 17 residues.

The chain combines TRBV7-7 with TRBJ2-1; TCRdb names TRBD2, which stays unverified in the absence of DNA. This CDR3 is 15 amino acids long. Germline V gene lookup returns CDR1 SSHAT and CDR2 FNYEAQ (reference sequence). CDR3 in amino acids: CASSSGLAGDNEQFF.

The rearrangement links TRBV10-3 to TRBJ2-1. Germline V CDR1 and CDR2: ENHRY, SYGVKD. This CDR3 comprises 11 residues. Here the CDR3 reads CAISEGNEQFF.

The chain combines TRBV20-1 with TRBJ1-5. The CDR3 is made up of 14 amino acids. Germline-derived CDR1 and CDR2 are DFQATT and SNEGSKA (reference sequence). This CDR3 reads CSARDGKGSQPQHF.

This chain links TRBV6-2 or TRBV6-3 with TRBJ2-7; there is no DNA to check the TCRdb D call of TRBD1. CDR1 MNHEY and CDR2 SVGEGT come from the germline V gene. This CDR3 has 16 residues. CDR3 sequence reads: CASSSISRVQDYEQYF.

This rearrangement joins TRBV5-4 to TRBJ2-7; TCRdb's D gene call, TRBD2, goes unchecked for lack of DNA. Germline V lookup: CDR1 SGHNT, CDR2 YYREEE (reference sequence). CDR3 length: 16 residues. CDR3 sequence: CASSLYAGGSSYEQYF.